The clone carrying this TCR beta chain was seen a single time. The identical CDR3 is also encoded by other nucleotide sequences in the sample. Using immunoSEQ multiplex PCR, the repertoire was profiled, and TCRdb retains in-frame clones only, with some absent. The profile shows 150,000 to 200,000 clones, about 79% of them singletons. Trimming removed 5 bases at V and 4 bases at J, with 9 bases between. The germline CDR1 and CDR2 sequences are SEHNR and FQNEAQ (reference sequence). The CDR3 loop spans 12 amino acids. The data stem from a study of blood T cell repertoires in COVID-19. Sequenced sample: peripheral blood. This sequence was found in a woman in her seventies with acute or convalescent COVID-19. The rearrangement uses TRBV7-9 and TRBJ2-7, with D tentatively TRBD2 (5 bases). CDR3 region: CASSPGLYEQYF. CDR3 bases: TGTGCCAGCAGCCCCGGACTTTACGAGCAGTACTTC.